The present T cell receptor (beta chain) was sequenced within a study of blood T cell repertoires in COVID-19 (dated by TCRdb to the early 2020s). A note on the overall study: Collaborator samples came from the United States, Italy and Spain and covered acute and convalescent phases of COVID-19. Deeply sampled blood TCRbeta repertoires from subjects exposed to, actively infected with, or recovered from COVID-19 were included in the dataset. The sample metadata nearly always contained a de-identified subject ID, COVID-19 status, age in years and sex. Samples were obtained from the ongoing ImmuneRACE study (first 160 participants) and from over 1,000 subjects provided by 6 global collaborators. Where HLA class I and class II types were available, the types were taken from metadata supplied by the sample provider, not from assay-based typing. The repertoires were released in a freely available public database intended as a resource for research on the immune response to SARS-CoV-2. The material from the prospective study consisted of cDNA or gDNA derived from T cells, B-cell-depleted T cells, or PBMCs.

Study-wide conclusions, independent of this receptor: The quantity of clinical and demographic metadata differed by source and by participant and was supplied without curation.

A word on this clone: The target of this receptor is not known. The input lacks base qualities; no much larger clone sits a single base away.

CDR3 length: 17 amino acids, cysteine to phenylalanine. Just the 51-base CDR3 DNA is kept, in frame starting at base 1. Deletion took 0 bases off V and 0 bases off J, with a span of 10 bases between the germline ends. Looking up the germline V gene yields CDR1 SGHDT and CDR2 YYEEEE. TCRbeta CDR3 regions were amplified from genomic DNA using the immunoSEQ Assay, a bias-controlled multiplex PCR. In the source study's methods: Within the assay, amplification of reference gene primers was used to estimate how many nucleated cells each sample contained. To quantify the absolute abundance of each unique TCRbeta CDR3 rearrangement, sequence reads were collapsed and filtered. Productive Simpson clonality was computed per sample as the square root of Simpson's diversity index over productive rearrangements. Sourced from immuneACCESS, this table was stored by TCRdb with only in-frame sequences that have V and J called. A share of the clones is absent; for the studies checked, an unresolved V gene accounts for under half, and the remainder has no known explanation. Clone size and V and J calls were adopted from that table, with D and trimming inferred from the DNA. Across this sample there are 7,500 to 10,000 clones, with just over 85% seen only once. The top ten clones comprise approximately 7% of the sample.

The collaborating institutions used their own protocols to collect whole blood in K2EDTA tubes. For TCRbeta analysis, collaborators shipped samples in one of three forms: frozen whole blood, isolated PBMCs, or DNA extracted from either of those sample types. Sample: peripheral blood. This receptor was identified in a woman in her fifties or sixties with active or convalescent COVID-19. The rearrangement joined TRBV5-6 to TRBJ1-6; the D gene lacks a confident call. The CDR3 corresponds to CASSLAGWSSYNSPLHF. The DNA sequence is as follows: TGTGCCAGCAGCTTGGCCGGATGGAGCTCCTATAATTCACCCCTCCACTTT.